This is a list of T cell receptor beta chains from one sample in a study of long-term antiretroviral therapy in people with HIV. TCRdb keeps only in-frame clones here, not all; method: immunoSEQ multiplex PCR. This table has around 35,000 clones, around 72% appearing once. This specimen was unsorted PBMCs, taken 3.1 years after starting antiretroviral therapy. Source of these receptors: a woman in her fifties or sixties with HIV. CDR3s include the opening cysteine and the closing phenylalanine or tryptophan. The order of the fields is J gene, V gene, D gene, clone size, CDR3 DNA, CDR3 protein. The D gene is left open where the match is weak. Part of the rows lack a size; the others show once, few, many or a class for expanded clones.

TRBJ2-3 TRBV4-2 - once TGTGCCAGCAGCCCGGAGGGAACAGATACGCAGTATTTT CASSPEGTDTQYF
TRBJ1-1 TRBV6-5 TRBD1 - TGTGCCAGCAGTTATGGGGACAGGCGGTCCACTGAAGCTTTCTTT CASSYGDRRSTEAFF
TRBJ2-1 TRBV7-9 - - TGTGCCAGCAACCCCGGGACCTGGAACAATGAGCAGTTCTTC CASNPGTWNNEQFF
TRBJ2-5 TRBV30 TRBD2 - TGTGCCTGGAGTGTACTGGGTAGCGGGGGCGCCCAGTACTTC CAWSVLGSGGAQYF
TRBJ2-5 TRBV5-4 TRBD2 - TGTGCCAGCAGCCTTGGACTAGCGGGAGAGACCCAGTACTTC CASSLGLAGETQYF
TRBJ2-5 TRBV25-1 TRBD1 - TGTGCCAGCAGCCTGACAGGGAGCCTTCGGACCCAGTACTTC CASSLTGSLRTQYF
TRBJ2-3 TRBV2 - once TGTGCCAGCAGTGAATGGCTAGCAGCTAGCACAGATACGCAGTATTTT CASSEWLAASTDTQYF
TRBJ1-3 TRBV10-3 TRBD1 - TGTGCCTCCGGGACAGGGTATACTATTGTAGCTGGAAACACCATATATTTT CASGTGYTIVAGNTIYF
TRBJ1-1 TRBV6-4 TRBD1 - TGTGCCAGCAAAATGGTGCCCGGGACAGGGTCTGAAGCTTTCTTT CASKMVPGTGSEAFF
TRBJ2-2 TRBV2 TRBD2 few TGTGCCAGCAGGGGCGGGGGGGCCTCCACCGGGGAGCTGTTTTTT CASRGGGASTGELFF
TRBJ2-7 TRBV29-1 TRBD1 - TGCAGCGTACGACAGGGGCAGTCCTACGAGCAGTACTTC CSVRQGQSYEQYF
TRBJ1-6 TRBV27 TRBD1 - TGTGCCAGCAGAAGAGGACAGGGGGCCGCCTATAATTCACCCCTCCACTTT CASRRGQGAAYNSPLHF
TRBJ1-2 TRBV27 TRBD1 - TGTGCCAGCAGTTTATCTGGGGCGGGGACAGTCTGGGGCTACACCTTC CASSLSGAGTVWGYTF
TRBJ2-5 TRBV9 - once TGTGCCACATCAGGAGGGGGGGCCTATGAGACCCAGTACTTC CATSGGGAYETQYF
TRBJ1-1 TRBV12-5 TRBD1 - TGTGCTAGTGGTCCCCCCCAGCCAGGGGGCACTGAAGCTTTCTTT CASGPPQPGGTEAFF
TRBJ1-5 TRBV4-1 TRBD1 few TGCGCCAGCAGCCCGGGACAGGGAGTTCAGCCCCAGCATTTT CASSPGQGVQPQHF